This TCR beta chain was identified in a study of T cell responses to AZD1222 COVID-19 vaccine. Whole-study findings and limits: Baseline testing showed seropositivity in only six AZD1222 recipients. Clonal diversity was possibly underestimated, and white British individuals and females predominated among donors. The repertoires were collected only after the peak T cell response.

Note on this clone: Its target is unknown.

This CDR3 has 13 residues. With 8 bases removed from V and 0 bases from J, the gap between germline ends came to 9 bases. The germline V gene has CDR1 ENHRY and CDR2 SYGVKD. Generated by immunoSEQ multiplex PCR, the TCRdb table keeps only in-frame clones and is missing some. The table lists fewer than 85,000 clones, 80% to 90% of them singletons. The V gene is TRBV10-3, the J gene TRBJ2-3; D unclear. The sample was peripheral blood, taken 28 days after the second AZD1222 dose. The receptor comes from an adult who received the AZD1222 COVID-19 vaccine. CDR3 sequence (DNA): TGTGCCATCTGTCCGTCCAGCACAGATACGCAGTATTTT. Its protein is CAICPSSTDTQYF.